Given below is one TCR beta chain in context. Its antigen remains unidentified. The sample belongs to a study of identical twins. The study, taken as a whole, reports: Zero-insertion analyses might be partly confounded by invariant T cells like MAIT and iNKT. Twins shared beta out-of-frame sequences in excess, but this excess was weaker.

The germline V gene has CDR1 GTSNPN and CDR2 SVGIG (reference sequence). This CDR3 contains 12 residues. The junction had 2 bases not matched to a gene; V was cut back by 5 bases and J by 3 bases. Template switching added a universal primer binding site, and final cDNA carried unique molecular identifiers. A single record per CDR3 protein comes from TCRdb applying MiXCR to the 5' RACE reads. The table has 600,000 to 700,000 distinct CDR3 sequences, about 20% seen once; the top ten hold roughly 4%. A further study also used this sample, focusing on T cells expressing NK-cell markers. That work contributes: For a few donors, these clonotypes were likewise the leading ones in the CD3+CD56-NKG2C+ fraction.

The sequenced sample was PBMCs. The source of this sequence is a woman aged 18-29 years in good health. The V call is TRBV30, the J call TRBJ1-1; 8 bases are shared with TRBD1. CDR3 in amino acids: CAWDRGHTEAFF. The CDR3 DNA reads as TGTGCCTGGGACAGGGGACACACTGAAGCTTTCTTT.